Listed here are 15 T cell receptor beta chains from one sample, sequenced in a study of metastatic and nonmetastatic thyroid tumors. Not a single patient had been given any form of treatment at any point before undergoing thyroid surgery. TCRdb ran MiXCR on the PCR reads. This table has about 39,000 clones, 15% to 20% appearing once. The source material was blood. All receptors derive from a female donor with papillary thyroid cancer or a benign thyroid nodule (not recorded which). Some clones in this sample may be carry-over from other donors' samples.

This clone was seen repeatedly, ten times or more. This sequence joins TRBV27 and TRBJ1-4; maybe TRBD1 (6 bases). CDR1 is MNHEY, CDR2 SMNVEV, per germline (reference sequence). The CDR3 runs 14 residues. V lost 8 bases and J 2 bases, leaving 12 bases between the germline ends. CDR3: CASRLQGTNEKLFF. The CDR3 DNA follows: TGTGCCAGCCGCCTACAGGGTACTAATGAAAAACTGTTTTTT. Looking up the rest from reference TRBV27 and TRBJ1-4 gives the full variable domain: EAQVTQNPRYLITVTGKKLTVTCSQNMNHEYMSWYRQDPGLGLRQIYYSMNVEVTDKGDVPEGYKVSRKEKRNFPLILESPSPNQTSLYFCASRLQGTNEKLFFGSGTQLSVL.

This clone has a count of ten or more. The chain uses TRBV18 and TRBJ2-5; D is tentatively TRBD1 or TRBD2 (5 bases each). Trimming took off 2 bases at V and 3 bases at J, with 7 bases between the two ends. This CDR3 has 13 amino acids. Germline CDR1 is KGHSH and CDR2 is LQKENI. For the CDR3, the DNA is TGTGCCAGCTCACCAGGGGGTGAAGAGACCCAGTACTTC. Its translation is CASSPGGEETQYF.

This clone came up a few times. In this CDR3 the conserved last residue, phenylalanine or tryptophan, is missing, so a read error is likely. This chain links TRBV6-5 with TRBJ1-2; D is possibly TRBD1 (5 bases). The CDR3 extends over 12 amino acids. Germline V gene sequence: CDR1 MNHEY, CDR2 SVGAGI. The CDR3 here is CASSYRGYVYTS. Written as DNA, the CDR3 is TGTGCCAGCAGTTATCGGGGGTATGTCTACACCTCC.

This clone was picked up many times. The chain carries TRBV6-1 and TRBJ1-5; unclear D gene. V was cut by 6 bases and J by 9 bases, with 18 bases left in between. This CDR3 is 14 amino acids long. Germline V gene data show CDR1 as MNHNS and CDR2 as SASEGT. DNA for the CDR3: TGTGCCAGCAGGTTGCAGGCTCTCTGGGGGCCCCAGCATTTT. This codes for CASRLQALWGPQHF.

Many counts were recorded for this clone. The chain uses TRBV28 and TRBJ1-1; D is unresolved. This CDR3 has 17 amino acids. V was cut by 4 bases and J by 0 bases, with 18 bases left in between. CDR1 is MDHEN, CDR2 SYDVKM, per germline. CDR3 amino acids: CASSSLHSRALNTEAFF. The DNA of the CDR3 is TGTGCCAGCAGTTCGCTCCACTCACGGGCCTTGAACACTGAAGCTTTCTTT.

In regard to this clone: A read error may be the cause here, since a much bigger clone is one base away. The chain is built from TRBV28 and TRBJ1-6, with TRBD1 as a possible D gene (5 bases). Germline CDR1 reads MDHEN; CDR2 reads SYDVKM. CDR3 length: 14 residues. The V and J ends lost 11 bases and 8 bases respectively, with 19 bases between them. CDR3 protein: CAGGGSGVDSPLHF. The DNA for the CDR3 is TGTGCCGGCGGGGGGTCGGGGGTAGATTCACCCCTCCACTTT.

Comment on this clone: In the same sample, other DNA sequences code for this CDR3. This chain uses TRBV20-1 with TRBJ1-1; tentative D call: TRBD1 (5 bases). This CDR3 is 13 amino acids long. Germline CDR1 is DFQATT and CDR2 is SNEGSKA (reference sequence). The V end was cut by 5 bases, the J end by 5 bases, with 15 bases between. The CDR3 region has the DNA TGCAGTGCTGGTGGGGGGAGGGATACTGAAGCTTTCTTT. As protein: CSAGGGRDTEAFF.

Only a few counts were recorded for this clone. This CDR3 is CAWSSGTGNNYGYTF. DNA of the CDR3: TGTGCCTGGAGTAGCGGGACAGGGAATAACTATGGCTACACCTTC. V usage is TRBV30 and J usage is TRBJ1-2; TRBD1 agrees at 9 bases. J gave up 1 base and V 2 bases, and 5 bases lay outside the gene matches. The CDR3 extends over 15 amino acids. Germline V gene data show CDR1 as GTSNPN and CDR2 as SVGIG (reference sequence).

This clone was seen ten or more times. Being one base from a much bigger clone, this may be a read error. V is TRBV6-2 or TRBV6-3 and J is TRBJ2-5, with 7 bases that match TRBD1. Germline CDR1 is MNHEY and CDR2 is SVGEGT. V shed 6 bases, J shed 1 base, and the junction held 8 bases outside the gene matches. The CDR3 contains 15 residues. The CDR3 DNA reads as TGTGCCAGCAGCCCACCGGGGACAGCCCAAGAGACCCAGTACTTC. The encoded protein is CASSPPGTAQETQYF.

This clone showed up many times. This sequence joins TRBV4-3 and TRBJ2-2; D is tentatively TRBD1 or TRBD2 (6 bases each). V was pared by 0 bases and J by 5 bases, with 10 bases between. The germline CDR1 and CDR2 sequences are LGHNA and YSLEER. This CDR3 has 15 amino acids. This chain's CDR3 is CASSQDKGGTGELFF. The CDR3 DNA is TGCGCCAGCAGCCAAGATAAGGGGGGAACCGGGGAGCTGTTTTTT.

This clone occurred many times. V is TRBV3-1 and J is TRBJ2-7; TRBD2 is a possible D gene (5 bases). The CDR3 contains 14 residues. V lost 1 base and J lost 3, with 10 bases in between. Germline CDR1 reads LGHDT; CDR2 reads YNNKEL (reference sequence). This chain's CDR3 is CASSQGAVRYEQYF. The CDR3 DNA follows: TGTGCCAGCAGCCAAGGAGCGGTACGCTACGAGCAGTACTTC.

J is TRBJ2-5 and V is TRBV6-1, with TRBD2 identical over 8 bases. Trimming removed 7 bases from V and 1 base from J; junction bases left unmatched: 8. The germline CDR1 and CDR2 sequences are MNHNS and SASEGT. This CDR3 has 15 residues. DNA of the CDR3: TGTGCCAGCACCGGGGTAGCGGGACTCCAAGAGACCCAGTACTTC. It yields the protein CASTGVAGLQETQYF.

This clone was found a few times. This chain's CDR3 is CASSRGGREQFF. In DNA form, the CDR3 reads TGTGCCAGCAGCAGGGGGGGAAGGGAGCAGTTCTTC. The chain joins TRBV27 to TRBJ2-1; D may be TRBD1 or TRBD2 (7 bases each). V was clipped by 6 bases and J by 10 bases, with 13 bases between them. CDR1 is MNHEY, CDR2 SMNVEV, per germline (reference sequence). This CDR3 is 12 amino acids long.

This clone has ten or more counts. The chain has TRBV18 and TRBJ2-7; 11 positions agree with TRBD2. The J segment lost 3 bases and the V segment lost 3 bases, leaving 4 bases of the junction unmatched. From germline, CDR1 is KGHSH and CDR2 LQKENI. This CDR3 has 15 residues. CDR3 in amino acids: CASSPSGLAGYEQYF. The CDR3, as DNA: TGTGCCAGCTCACCGTCCGGACTAGCGGGCTACGAGCAGTACTTC.

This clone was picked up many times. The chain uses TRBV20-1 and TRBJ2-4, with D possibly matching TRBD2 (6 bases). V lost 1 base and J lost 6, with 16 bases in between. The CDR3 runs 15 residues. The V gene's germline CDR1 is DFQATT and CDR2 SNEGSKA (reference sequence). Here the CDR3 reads CSARGRASGVNIQYF. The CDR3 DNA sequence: TGCAGTGCTAGAGGGAGGGCTTCGGGGGTAAACATTCAGTACTTC.